The clone carrying this T cell receptor beta chain was observed a handful of times. Researchers took RNA transcripts and amplified the TCR beta CDR3 regions from them. A first-round RT-PCR of the TCR CDR3 used the HTBI primer set. TCRdb reanalysed the multiplex PCR reads using MiXCR and keeps one entry per CDR3 protein. This sample carries approximately 480,000 distinct CDR3 sequences, about a fifth of them seen once, and the ten largest clones take approximately 25%. The CDR3 spans 14 residues. Between the trimmed V and J ends, which lost 0 bases and 7 bases, there was a span of 12 bases. The V gene's germline CDR1 is LGHDT and CDR2 YNNKEL (reference sequence). This specimen belongs to a study of T cells in Graves' hyperthyroidism and ophthalmopathy.

J is TRBJ1-2 and V is TRBV3-1; no definite D call. The source of this sequence is a man younger than 35 with Graves' hyperthyroidism. Sequenced material: blood. The CDR3 nucleotides are TGTGCCAGCAGCCAAGATTCGGGCGGGAGTGGCTACACCTTC. This codes for CASSQDSGGSGYTF.